Listed here are 29 T cell receptor beta chains from one sample, sequenced in a study of blood T cell repertoires in COVID-19. Measured with immunoSEQ multiplex PCR; TCRdb has only the in-frame clones, and not every one. Here the sample spans about 380,000 clones, around 89% being singletons. The source material was PBMCs or T cells enriched from blood (not recorded which). The receptors stem from a woman aged 18 to 35 who had recovered from COVID-19.

The V call is TRBV7-8, the J call TRBJ1-2; 8 bases map to TRBD1. CDR1 SGHVS and CDR2 FQNEAQ come from the germline V gene. Germline trimming cut 4 bases from V and 4 bases from J; bases unmatched to any gene: 8. The length of the CDR3 is 15 residues. In DNA, the CDR3 is TGTGCCAGCAGCTCCCGGGACAGGTCCAGCTATGGCTACACCTTC. This sequence encodes CASSSRDRSSYGYTF.

This sequence joins TRBV7-9 and TRBJ1-1; D perhaps matches TRBD1 (5 bases). The CDR3 runs to 14 residues. Germline V gene lookup returns CDR1 SEHNR and CDR2 FQNEAQ (reference sequence). With 5 bases removed from V and 3 bases from J, the gap between germline ends came to 13 bases. The CDR3 DNA sequence: TGTGCCAGCAGCACCCCCAGCAGGGACACTGAAGCTTTCTTT. It translates to CASSTPSRDTEAFF.

V usage is TRBV6-5 and J usage is TRBJ1-5; 7 nucleotides agree with TRBD1. This CDR3 has 14 amino acids. The trim removed 2 bases at V and 7 bases at J, leaving 5 bases unmatched. Per the germline V gene, CDR1 is MNHEY and CDR2 is SVGAGI. This CDR3 is CASSYDRVGQPQHF. CDR3 bases: TGTGCCAGCAGTTACGACAGGGTTGGCCAGCCCCAGCATTTT.

The V and J genes are TRBV7-3 and TRBJ2-1; 8 bases map to TRBD1. Germline trimming cut 5 bases from V and 7 bases from J; bases unmatched to any gene: 4. Germline V gives CDR1 SGHTA, CDR2 FQGTGA. CDR3 length: 13 amino acids. CDR3 bases: TGTGCCAGCAGCCAGAACAGGGGGAATGAGCAGTTCTTC. Its translation: CASSQNRGNEQFF.

The chain is built from TRBV7-6 and TRBJ2-7; 8 nucleotides align to TRBD1. J gave up 6 bases and V 5 bases, and 6 bases lay outside the gene matches. Per the germline V gene, CDR1 is SGHVS and CDR2 is FNYEAQ. There are 13 residues in the CDR3. CDR3 DNA: TGTGCCAGCAGCCTCCGGACAGGGTCCGAGCAGTACTTC. It codes for CASSLRTGSEQYF.

This chain connects TRBV5-1 to TRBJ1-5; unclear D gene. The germline CDR1 and CDR2 sequences are SGHRS and YFSETQ. The germline V and J ends were trimmed by 1 base and 0 bases, with 17 bases remaining between them. There are 18 residues in the CDR3. The CDR3 spells CASSLSPISTYSNQPQHF. DNA for the CDR3: TGCGCCAGCAGCTTGTCCCCAATCTCTACGTATAGCAATCAGCCCCAGCATTTT.

In its sample, this clone was seen many times. The chain combines TRBV2 with TRBJ1-1; 9 bases map to TRBD1. The CDR3 consists of 16 residues. The J segment lost 1 base and the V segment lost 7 bases, leaving 10 bases of the junction unmatched. The germline V gene encodes CDR1 SNHLY and CDR2 FYNNEI. CDR3 coding DNA: TGTGCCAGCAACCCATTTCCGGGACAGGGGAACACTGAAGCTTTCTTT. Translation: CASNPFPGQGNTEAFF.

This clone was picked up one time. V gene TRBV7-2 combines with J gene TRBJ2-7, with D unresolved. Germline loops: CDR1 SGHTA, CDR2 FQGNSA. There are 14 residues in the CDR3. The ends were cut back, 4 bases at V and 4 bases at J, with 14 bases in the middle. CDR3 sequence (DNA): TGTGCCAGCAGCTCCCGCGGAACGTTATACGAGCAGTACTTC. As protein: CASSSRGTLYEQYF.

The chain joins TRBV7-2 to TRBJ2-1, with TRBD1 as a possible D gene (6 bases). This CDR3 contains 14 residues. From germline, CDR1 is SGHTA and CDR2 FQGNSA. The V end lost 5 bases, the J end lost 6 bases, and 14 bases lay between the germline ends. DNA for the CDR3: TGTGCCAGCAGCCAAGCAGGGGTGAGCAATGAGCAGTTCTTC. It translates to CASSQAGVSNEQFF.

In its sample, this clone was seen a few times. The chain uses TRBV9 and TRBJ2-1, with 12 bases fitting TRBD2. Germline CDR1 is SGDLS and CDR2 is YYNGEE. This CDR3 region has 15 residues. With V trimmed by 4 bases and J by 6 bases, 5 bases remained unmatched. In DNA, the CDR3 is TGTGCCAGCAGCAACGGACTAGCGGGGTTCAATGAGCAGTTCTTC. It codes for CASSNGLAGFNEQFF.

The chain links TRBV19 to TRBJ2-5; D unclear. Trimming cost V 1 base and J 1 base, with 10 bases left between them. The CDR3 is made up of 15 amino acids. Germline CDR1 and CDR2: LNHDA and SQIVND (reference sequence). As DNA, the CDR3 is TGTGCCAGTAGTATAGTGGCCATACCCCAAGAGACCCAGTACTTC. Protein product: CASSIVAIPQETQYF. Drawing the rest from reference TRBV19 and TRBJ2-5, the complete variable domain is DGGITQSPKYLFRKEGQNVTLSCEQNLNHDAMYWYRQDPGQGLRLIYYSQIVNDFQKGDIAEGYSVSREKKESFPLTVTSAQKNPTAFYLCASSIVAIPQETQYFGPGTRLLVL.

The chain has TRBV2 and TRBJ2-1; D perhaps matches TRBD2 (5 bases). The CDR3 sequence is 14 residues long. Germline values: CDR1 SNHLY, CDR2 FYNNEI. V lost 3 bases and J 0 bases, leaving 6 bases between the germline ends. CDR3 protein: CASSDGDSYNEQFF. The CDR3 DNA sequence: TGTGCCAGCAGTGACGGGGACTCCTACAATGAGCAGTTCTTC.

This rearrangement joins TRBV9 to TRBJ1-3; maybe TRBD1 (5 bases). Trimming took off 4 bases at V and 0 bases at J, with 14 bases between the two ends. CDR3 length equals 16 residues. CDR1 is SGDLS and CDR2 is YYNGEE in the germline V gene. The CDR3 coding sequence is TGTGCCAGCAGCCTCGGACGGACATCCTCTGGAAACACCATATATTTT. Protein sequence: CASSLGRTSSGNTIYF.

The chain carries TRBV5-1 and TRBJ1-1, with D maybe TRBD1 (6 bases). Germline-derived CDR1 and CDR2 are SGHRS and YFSETQ. V was trimmed by 5 bases and J by 2 bases, leaving 10 bases between them. The CDR3 extends over 13 amino acids. The CDR3 bases are TGCGCCAGCAGACGGACAGACAACACTGAAGCTTTCTTT. Its translation: CASRRTDNTEAFF.

The chain employs TRBV6-5 and TRBJ2-2, with TRBD1 matching over 7 bases. The CDR3 is 14 amino acids. The germline V gene has CDR1 MNHEY and CDR2 SVGAGI. J lost 5 bases, V lost 6 bases, and 6 bases had no gene match. CDR3 DNA: TGTGCCAGCAGAGACAGGGTTCTAACCGGGGAGCTGTTTTTT. Amino acids: CASRDRVLTGELFF.

J is TRBJ1-1 and V is TRBV10-3; D is uncertain. This CDR3 has 14 amino acids. Trimming cost V 3 bases and J 2 bases, with 10 bases left between them. Germline assignment: CDR1 ENHRY and CDR2 SYGVKD. In nucleotides, the CDR3 is TGTGCCATCAGTGATTCGCTAGACAACACTGAAGCTTTCTTT. Protein: CAISDSLDNTEAFF.

This clone was detected once. The chain has TRBV9 and TRBJ2-1; the D gene is possibly TRBD2 (5 bases). The germline CDR1 and CDR2 sequences are SGDLS and YYNGEE. This CDR3 spans 16 amino acids. V was shortened by 3 bases and J by 4 bases, with 17 bases between the two germline ends. CDR3 protein: CASSELTADIYNEQFF. The CDR3 region has the DNA TGTGCCAGCAGCGAATTAACAGCGGATATTTACAATGAGCAGTTCTTC. Filled out from reference TRBV9 and TRBJ2-1, the complete variable domain reads DSGVTQTPKHLITATGQRVTLRCSPRSGDLSVYWYQQSLDQGLQFLIQYYNGEERAKGNILERFSAQQFPDLHSELNLSSLELGDSALYFCASSELTADIYNEQFFGPGTRLTVL.

CDR3 DNA sequence: TGTGCCAGCAGCCAAGAATACGGGGTTCGCTCCTACGAGCAGTACTTC. Protein sequence: CASSQEYGVRSYEQYF. J is TRBJ2-7 and V is TRBV3-1 (or the pseudogene TRBV3-2); D perhaps matches TRBD2 (5 bases). Per the germline V gene, CDR1 is LGHDT and CDR2 is YNNKEL (reference sequence). V was trimmed by 0 bases and J by 0 bases, leaving 12 bases between them. The CDR3 loop spans 16 amino acids.

This sequence joins TRBV6-5 and TRBJ1-1; D might be TRBD1 (6 bases). The CDR3 is made up of 12 amino acids. Germline values: CDR1 MNHEY, CDR2 SVGAGI. Trimming stripped 0 bases from V and 11 bases from J, with 10 bases between. The CDR3 nucleotides read TGTGCCAGCAGTTACTCACAGGGAGTCGCTTTCTTT. It translates to CASSYSQGVAFF.

This chain uses TRBV5-6 with TRBJ1-3; D might be TRBD1 (5 bases). CDR3 length: 15 amino acids. CDR1 is SGHDT, CDR2 YYEEEE, per germline. Trimming removed 1 base from V and 0 bases from J, with 8 bases in between. The CDR3 nucleotides are TGTGCCAGCAGCTTGACAGGACGCTCTGGAAACACCATATATTTT. It codes for CASSLTGRSGNTIYF.

V gene TRBV12-5 combines with J gene TRBJ2-1; no definite D call. The ends were cut back, 6 bases at V and 5 bases at J, with 14 bases in the middle. The CDR3 is 14 residues long. Germline assignment: CDR1 LGHNT and CDR2 FRNRAP. This CDR3 reads CASGPFATHNEQFF. The CDR3, as DNA: TGTGCTAGTGGCCCTTTTGCGACACACAATGAGCAGTTCTTC.

The chain recombines TRBV18 with TRBJ1-1; 9 nucleotides align to TRBD1. Trimming cost V 6 bases and J 4 bases; bases outside gene matches: 21. CDR3 length equals 19 residues. The germline CDR1 and CDR2 sequences are KGHSH and LQKENI. The CDR3 loop reads CASSYTGTGTRTLFTEAFF. DNA for the CDR3: TGTGCCAGCTCTTACACCGGGACAGGGACTCGAACTCTCTTCACTGAAGCTTTCTTT.

The DNA for the CDR3 is TGTGCCAGCAGTTCCCAGGTCGACAGGAGGCCCAACACCGGGGAGCTGTTTTTT. Translating gives CASSSQVDRRPNTGELFF. This chain uses TRBV7-9 with TRBJ2-2; TRBD1 might be the D (6 bases). Germline V gene sequence: CDR1 SEHNR, CDR2 FQNEAQ (reference sequence). Trimming left V 6 bases short and J 2 bases short, with 22 bases between. The CDR3 is 18 amino acids.

The V gene is TRBV19, the J gene TRBJ1-2; D remains ambiguous. CDR1 is LNHDA and CDR2 is SQIVND in the germline V gene (reference sequence). The germline V and J ends were trimmed by 4 bases and 5 bases, with 17 bases remaining between them. The CDR3 totals 15 residues. CDR3 in amino acids: CASSTDAHTRYGYTF. Here the CDR3 DNA reads TGTGCCAGTAGTACGGACGCCCATACTAGATATGGCTACACCTTC.

CDR3 sequence: CASSSWTSGREQYF. The CDR3 DNA reads TGTGCCAGCAGTTCATGGACTAGCGGGCGGGAGCAGTACTTC. The gene calls are TRBV6-5 and TRBJ2-7, with TRBD2 matching over 11 bases. V gave up 4 bases and J gave up 7 bases; unmatched junction bases: 6. The V gene's germline CDR1 is MNHEY and CDR2 SVGAGI. The CDR3 loop spans 14 amino acids.

The J gene is TRBJ2-2, the V gene TRBV2; 10 bases map to TRBD2. Germline CDR1 reads SNHLY; CDR2 reads FYNNEI. The CDR3 runs to 16 residues. Trimming took 4 bases from V and 0 from J; bases not matched to a gene: 2. CDR3 bases: TGTGCCAGCAGTGTTACTAGCGGGGCGAACACCGGGGAGCTGTTTTTT. It codes for CASSVTSGANTGELFF.

This chain uses TRBV29-1 with TRBJ2-6, with 11 bases matching TRBD1. Germline CDR1 SQVTM, CDR2 ANQGSEA. The CDR3 length is 16 residues. Trimming at V came to 5 bases and at J to 4 bases, leaving 7 bases not matched to a gene. In DNA, the CDR3 is TGCAGCGTTACCGGACAGGGGGCGCTCGGGGCCAACGTCCTGACTTTC. Amino acids: CSVTGQGALGANVLTF.

The genes are TRBV5-1 and TRBJ2-4, with D possibly TRBD2 on 6 matching bases. CDR3 length equals 16 residues. V lost 4 bases, J lost 0 bases, and 14 bases lay in between. CDR1 and CDR2 from the germline V gene are SGHRS and YFSETQ. This chain's CDR3 is CASSDGTSIAKNIQYF. The CDR3 DNA sequence: TGCGCCAGCAGCGATGGGACTTCCATAGCCAAAAACATTCAGTACTTC.

As to this clone: An end of the junction differs from the germline gene, which may be a read error. J is TRBJ1-2 and V is TRBV30; D perhaps matches TRBD1 (5 bases). CDR1 and CDR2 from the germline V gene are GTSNPN and SVGIG (reference sequence). The CDR3 covers 12 residues. The CDR3 spells CAWSVGLAGHIF. Written as DNA, the CDR3 is TGTGCCTGGAGTGTAGGTTTGGCCGGACATATCTTC.